This T cell receptor beta chain was sequenced in a study of blood T cells in healthy people across ages (dated by TCRdb to about 2015). The study in broad terms: In model experiments, template switching captured about one uniquely barcoded TCR beta cDNA molecule for every two T cells. The study measured age-related changes in TCR beta repertoire diversity using deep sequencing normalized with unique cDNA molecular identifiers. Four age groups were formed from the donors: young (average approximately 15 years), middle-aged (just under 40), aged (62) and long-lived (82). Donors of different ages were randomly distributed across sequencing lanes to avoid experimental bias. The study analyzed two additional independent replicas of 1 million unique cDNA reads from the same blood draw for two donors, one aged 18 to 29 and one aged 80 or older.

Cut back by 2 bases and 4 bases, the V and J ends lie 9 bases apart. The germline V gene (reference sequence) gives CDR1 as MNHEY and CDR2 as SMNVEV. Reading from cysteine to phenylalanine, the CDR3 counts 15 amino acids. The DNA shown is the 45-base CDR3, in frame from base 1. The roughly 39 donors, aged about 6 to 95 years, were systemically healthy Caucasian individuals from Russia. Each donor gave around 9.8 milliliters of peripheral blood, collected into EDTA-treated Vacutainer tubes. Ficoll-Paque density-gradient centrifugation was used to isolate PBMCs, with at least 6 million obtained per sample. Total RNA, at least 5 micrograms per sample, was extracted from PBMCs with Trizol reagent. For every donor, flow cytometry on a PBMC aliquot measured the percentage of naive CD45RAhigh/CD27high T cells. Study-wide findings and limitations: Observed TCR beta diversity per million T cells fell roughly linearly with age, and a significant reduction was already apparent by age around 44. Because the CMV infection status of the donors was unknown, age-related changes in expanded clonotypes may potentially have been confounded. Compared with the aged group, more naive CD4+ T cells, fewer expanded clones and increased TCR diversity were shown by the long-lived group, suggesting age selection. Estimates of total diversity based on one million sequenced T cells were considered lower bounds and underestimates. Observed TCR beta diversity correlated strongly with the percentage of naive T cells measured by flow cytometry. Since profiling was done on bulk unsorted PBMCs, naive and antigen-experienced compartments could not be conclusively compared.

The library was built by means of 5' RACE. The instrument given in TCRdb is Illumina HiSeq 2500. A second PCR of about 6 to 11 cycles was performed with a sample-barcoded 5' primer and a J-beta primer mix. A template-switch 5' adaptor carrying 12 random nucleotides introduced a unique molecular identifier onto each TCR beta cDNA molecule. At least 2.5 million CDR3-containing paired-end reads were obtained from each sample. The Mint cDNA synthesis kit, primed by a TRBC-specific oligonucleotide, was used to synthesize first-strand cDNA from all RNA. All cDNA was treated with uracil-DNA glycosylase and then went through a first 18-cycle PCR with the universal primers M1SS and BC2_uni_R. The paper's processing steps were these. For normalization, 1 million high-quality reads were randomly selected from each sample, with every read carrying a distinct molecular identifier. Reads with shared molecular identifiers were discarded instead of being binned into consensus sequences. MiTCR, with a Q25 quality threshold and the strictest error-elimination algorithm, was used for CDR3 identification, clonotype clustering and error correction. Lower-bound total TCR beta diversity was estimated with a nonparametric unseen species model using Euler transformation. TCRdb reprocessed the public reads (quality trimming at Q25 with fastp, clone calling with MiXCR) and kept in-frame beta chains. Each record represents a unique CDR3 protein, reported with the most common genes and DNA among its rows. Clone size and V and J calls follow TCRdb, not the original study. The sample yields roughly 800,000 distinct CDR3 sequences; 58% were counted once. Jointly, the top ten make up about 20% of the sample.

This clonotype came up a few times. The specificity of this receptor is unknown. No base quality values were provided; no much bigger clone lies one nucleotide off. What was sequenced was blood. The chain is made from TRBV27 and TRBJ2-6; the D segment could be TRBD2, given 5 matching bases. This clonotype was sampled from a man aged 25 to 40 in good health. CDR3 loop: CASSLTGYGANVLTF. The DNA is as follows: TGTGCCAGCAGTTTAACGGGGTACGGGGCCAACGTCCTGACTTTC.